This record covers a single T cell receptor (beta chain). Its specificity is not known. Each CDR3 protein is one row after TCRdb ran MiXCR on the multiplex PCR reads. The sample records 150,000 to 200,000 distinct CDR3 sequences, 30% to 35% being singletons. These data belong to a study of breast tumors, draining lymph nodes, adjacent tissues. The lymph nodes were axillary draining lymph nodes from breast cancer patients. The study, taken as a whole, reports: Tumor TCR diversity was below lymph nodes but above nontumor tissue. That most tumor T cells come from lymph nodes remained unproven. Luminal-like breast cancer showed significantly greater tumor-nontumor repertoire similarity than basal-like breast cancer did. Most tumor T cells seemingly derive from lymph node, then expand in tumor.

Germline CDR1 SEHNR, CDR2 FQNEAQ (reference sequence). Trimming removed 6 bases at V and 5 bases at J, with 19 bases between. CDR3 length: 15 residues. The clonotype originates from a female donor with breast cancer. Some clones in this sample may be carry-over from other donors' samples. The rearrangement links TRBV7-9 to TRBJ1-1, with TRBD1 as a possible D gene (6 bases). The sequencing sample was made of axillary lymph node tissue. CDR3 region: CASSPGGGLVTEAFF. The CDR3 DNA sequence: TGTGCCAGCAGTCCGGGGGGGGGGCTTGTAACTGAAGCTTTCTTT.